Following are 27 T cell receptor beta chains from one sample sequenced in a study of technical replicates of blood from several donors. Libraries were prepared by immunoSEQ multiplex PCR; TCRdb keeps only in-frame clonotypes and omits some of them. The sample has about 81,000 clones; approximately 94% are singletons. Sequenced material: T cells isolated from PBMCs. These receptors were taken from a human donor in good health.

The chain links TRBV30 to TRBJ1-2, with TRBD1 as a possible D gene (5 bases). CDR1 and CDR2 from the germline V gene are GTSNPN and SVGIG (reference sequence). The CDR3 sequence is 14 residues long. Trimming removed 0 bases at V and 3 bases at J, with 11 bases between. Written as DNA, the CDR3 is TGTGCCTGGAGTGTAAACGGCAGGGACTATGGCTACACCTTC. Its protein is CAWSVNGRDYGYTF.

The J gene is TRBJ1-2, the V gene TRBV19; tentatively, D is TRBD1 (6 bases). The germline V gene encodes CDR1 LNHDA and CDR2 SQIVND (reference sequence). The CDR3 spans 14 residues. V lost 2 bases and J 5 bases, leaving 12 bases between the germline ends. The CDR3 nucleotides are TGTGCCAGTAGTATACAGGGGCAGAGGTATGGCTACACCTTC. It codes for CASSIQGQRYGYTF. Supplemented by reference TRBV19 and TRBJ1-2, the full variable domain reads DGGITQSPKYLFRKEGQNVTLSCEQNLNHDAMYWYRQDPGQGLRLIYYSQIVNDFQKGDIAEGYSVSREKKESFPLTVTSAQKNPTAFYLCASSIQGQRYGYTFGSGTRLTVV.

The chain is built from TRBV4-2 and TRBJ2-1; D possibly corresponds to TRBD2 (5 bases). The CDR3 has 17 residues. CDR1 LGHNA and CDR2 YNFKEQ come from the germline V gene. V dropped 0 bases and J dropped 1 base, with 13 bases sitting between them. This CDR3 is CASSQEEGIGSYNEQFF. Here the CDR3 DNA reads TGTGCCAGCAGCCAAGAAGAGGGAATCGGGTCCTACAATGAGCAGTTCTTC.

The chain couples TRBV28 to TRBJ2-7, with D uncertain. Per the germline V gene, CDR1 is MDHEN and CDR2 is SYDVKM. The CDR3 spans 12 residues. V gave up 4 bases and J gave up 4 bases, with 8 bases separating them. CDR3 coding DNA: TGTGCCAGCAGTTCTACGGTATACGAGCAGTACTTC. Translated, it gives CASSSTVYEQYF. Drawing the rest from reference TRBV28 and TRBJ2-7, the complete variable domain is DVKVTQSSRYLVKRTGEKVFLECVQDMDHENMFWYRQDPGLGLRLIYFSYDVKMKEKGDIPEGYSVSREKKERFSLILESASTNQTSMYLCASSSTVYEQYFGPGTRLTVT.

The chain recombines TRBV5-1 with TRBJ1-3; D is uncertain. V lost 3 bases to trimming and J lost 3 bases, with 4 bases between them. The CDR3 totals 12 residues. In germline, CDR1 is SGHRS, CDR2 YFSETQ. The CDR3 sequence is CASSSGGNTIYF. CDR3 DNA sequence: TGCGCCAGCAGCTCCGGTGGAAACACCATATATTTT.

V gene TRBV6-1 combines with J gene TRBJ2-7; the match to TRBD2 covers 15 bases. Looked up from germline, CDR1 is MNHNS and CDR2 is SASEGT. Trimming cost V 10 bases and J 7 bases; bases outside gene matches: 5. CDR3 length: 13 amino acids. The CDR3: CATLGLAGGEQYF. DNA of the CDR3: TGTGCCACCCTGGGACTAGCGGGAGGAGAGCAGTACTTC.

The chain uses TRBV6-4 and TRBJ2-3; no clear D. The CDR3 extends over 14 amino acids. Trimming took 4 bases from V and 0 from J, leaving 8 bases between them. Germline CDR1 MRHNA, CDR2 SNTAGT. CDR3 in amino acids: CASSAGRSTDTQYF. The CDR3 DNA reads TGTGCCAGCAGTGCAGGCCGTAGCACAGATACGCAGTATTTT.

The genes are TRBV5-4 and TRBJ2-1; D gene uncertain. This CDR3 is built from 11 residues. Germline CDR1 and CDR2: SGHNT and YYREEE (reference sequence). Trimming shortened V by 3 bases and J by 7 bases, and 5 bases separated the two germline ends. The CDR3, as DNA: TGTGCCAGCAGCTCAAATAATGAGCAGTTCTTC. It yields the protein CASSSNNEQFF.

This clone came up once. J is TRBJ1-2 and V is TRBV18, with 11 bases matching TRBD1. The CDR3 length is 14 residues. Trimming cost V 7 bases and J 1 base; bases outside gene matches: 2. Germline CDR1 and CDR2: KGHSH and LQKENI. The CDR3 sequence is CASWTGGGNYGYTF. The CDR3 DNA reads TGTGCCAGCTGGACAGGGGGCGGTAACTATGGCTACACCTTC.

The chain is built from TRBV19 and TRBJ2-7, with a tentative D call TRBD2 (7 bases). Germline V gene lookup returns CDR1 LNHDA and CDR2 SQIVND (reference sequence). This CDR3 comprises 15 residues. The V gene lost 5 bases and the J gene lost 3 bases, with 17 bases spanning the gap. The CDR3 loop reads CASSSTGGLVYEQYF. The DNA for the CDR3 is TGTGCCAGTAGTTCAACCGGGGGGCTAGTCTACGAGCAGTACTTC.

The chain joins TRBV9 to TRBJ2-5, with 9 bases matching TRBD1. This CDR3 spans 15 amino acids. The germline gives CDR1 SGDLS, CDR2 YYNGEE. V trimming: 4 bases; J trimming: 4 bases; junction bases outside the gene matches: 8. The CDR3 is CASSLRQGVRETQYF. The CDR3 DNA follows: TGTGCCAGCAGCTTACGACAGGGGGTAAGAGAGACCCAGTACTTC.

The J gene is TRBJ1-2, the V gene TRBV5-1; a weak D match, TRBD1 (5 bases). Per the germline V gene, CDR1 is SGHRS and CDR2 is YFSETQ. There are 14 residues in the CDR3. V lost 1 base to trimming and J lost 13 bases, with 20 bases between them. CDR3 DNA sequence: TGCGCCAGCAGCTTGACACAGGAGCCATCCCCCCCCACCTTC. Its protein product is CASSLTQEPSPPTF.

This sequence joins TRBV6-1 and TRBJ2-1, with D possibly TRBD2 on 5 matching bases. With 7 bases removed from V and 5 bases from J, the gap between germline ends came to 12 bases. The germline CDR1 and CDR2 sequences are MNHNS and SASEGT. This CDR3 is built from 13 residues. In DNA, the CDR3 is TGTGCCAGCAAGTATGGACTCCACAATGAGCAGTTCTTC. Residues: CASKYGLHNEQFF.

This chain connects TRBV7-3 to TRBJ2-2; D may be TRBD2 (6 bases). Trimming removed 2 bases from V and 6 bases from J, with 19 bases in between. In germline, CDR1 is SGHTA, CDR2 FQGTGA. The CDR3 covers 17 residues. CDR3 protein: CASSLLGGAVGAGELFF. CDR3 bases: TGTGCCAGCAGCTTATTAGGAGGGGCGGTAGGCGCCGGGGAGCTGTTTTTT.

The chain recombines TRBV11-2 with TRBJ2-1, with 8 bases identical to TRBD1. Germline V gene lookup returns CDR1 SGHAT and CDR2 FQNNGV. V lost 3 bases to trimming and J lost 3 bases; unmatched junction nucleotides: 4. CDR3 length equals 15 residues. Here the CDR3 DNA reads TGTGCCAGCAGCTTCGGGACAGGCGTCTACAATGAGCAGTTCTTC. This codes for CASSFGTGVYNEQFF. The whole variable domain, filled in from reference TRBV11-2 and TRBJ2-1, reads EAGVAQSPRYKIIEKRQSVAFWCNPISGHATLYWYQQILGQGPKLLIQFQNNGVVDDSQLPKDRFSAERLKGVDSTLKIQPAKLEDSAVYLCASSFGTGVYNEQFFGPGTRLTVL.

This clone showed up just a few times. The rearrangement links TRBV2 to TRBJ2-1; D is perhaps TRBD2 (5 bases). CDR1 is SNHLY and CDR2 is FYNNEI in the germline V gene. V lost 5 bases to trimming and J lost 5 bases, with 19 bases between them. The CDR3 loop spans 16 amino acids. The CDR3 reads CASSQRVSGRDNEQFF. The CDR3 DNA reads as TGTGCCAGCAGTCAAAGAGTCTCCGGGCGGGACAATGAGCAGTTCTTC.

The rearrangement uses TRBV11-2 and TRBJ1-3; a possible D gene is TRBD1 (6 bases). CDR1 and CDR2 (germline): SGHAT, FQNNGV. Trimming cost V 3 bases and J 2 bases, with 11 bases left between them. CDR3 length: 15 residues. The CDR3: CASSFGRGTGNTIYF. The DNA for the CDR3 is TGTGCCAGCAGCTTCGGGAGGGGGACTGGAAACACCATATATTTT. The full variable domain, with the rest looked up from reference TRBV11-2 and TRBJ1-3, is EAGVAQSPRYKIIEKRQSVAFWCNPISGHATLYWYQQILGQGPKLLIQFQNNGVVDDSQLPKDRFSAERLKGVDSTLKIQPAKLEDSAVYLCASSFGRGTGNTIYFGEGSWLTVV.

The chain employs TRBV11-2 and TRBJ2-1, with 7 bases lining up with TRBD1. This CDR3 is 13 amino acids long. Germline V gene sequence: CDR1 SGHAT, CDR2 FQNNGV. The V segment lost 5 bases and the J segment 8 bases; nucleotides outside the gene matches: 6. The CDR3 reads CASSRGQSHEQFF. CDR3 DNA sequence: TGTGCCAGCAGCCGGGGACAGTCCCATGAGCAGTTCTTC.

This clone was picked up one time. The chain's CDR3 is CASSFGTGEGVGEAFF. Here the CDR3 DNA reads TGTGCCAGCAGCTTTGGGACAGGGGAAGGGGTGGGCGAAGCTTTCTTT. The chain recombines TRBV11-3 with TRBJ1-1, with 10 bases lining up with TRBD1. Trimming cost V 3 bases and J 8 bases; bases outside gene matches: 12. The CDR3 length is 16 residues. Germline CDR1 and CDR2: SGHNT and YENEEA.

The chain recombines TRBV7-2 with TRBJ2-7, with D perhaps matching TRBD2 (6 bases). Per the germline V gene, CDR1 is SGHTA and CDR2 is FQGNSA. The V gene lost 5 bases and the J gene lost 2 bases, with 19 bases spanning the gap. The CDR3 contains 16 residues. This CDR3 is CASSPGLALLPYEQYF. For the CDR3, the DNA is TGTGCCAGCAGCCCGGGTCTAGCGCTCTTACCCTACGAGCAGTACTTC.

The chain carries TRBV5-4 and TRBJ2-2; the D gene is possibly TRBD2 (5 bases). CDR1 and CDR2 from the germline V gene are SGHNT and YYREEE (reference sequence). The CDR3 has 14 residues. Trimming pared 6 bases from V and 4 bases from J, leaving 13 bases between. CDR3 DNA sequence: TGTGCCAGCATGGTCTGGAGGACCACCGGGGAGCTGTTTTTT. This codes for CASMVWRTTGELFF.

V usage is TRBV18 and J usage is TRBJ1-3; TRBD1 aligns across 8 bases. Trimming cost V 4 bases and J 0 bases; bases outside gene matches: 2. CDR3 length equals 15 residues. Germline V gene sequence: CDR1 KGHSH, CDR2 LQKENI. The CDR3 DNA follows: TGTGCCAGCTCACTTGGACAGGGCTCTGGAAACACCATATATTTT. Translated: CASSLGQGSGNTIYF.

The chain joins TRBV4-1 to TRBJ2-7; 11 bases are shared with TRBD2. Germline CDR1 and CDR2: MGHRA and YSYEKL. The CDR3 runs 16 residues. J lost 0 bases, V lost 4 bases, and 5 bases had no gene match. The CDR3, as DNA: TGCGCCAGCAGCCCTAGCGGGAGGAGCAGCTCCTACGAGCAGTACTTC. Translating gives CASSPSGRSSSYEQYF.

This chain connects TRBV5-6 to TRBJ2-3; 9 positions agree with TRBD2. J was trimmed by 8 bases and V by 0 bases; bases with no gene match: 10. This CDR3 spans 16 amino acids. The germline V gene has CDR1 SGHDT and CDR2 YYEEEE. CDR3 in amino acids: CASSLVASGILGTQYF. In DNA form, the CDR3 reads TGTGCCAGCAGCTTGGTGGCTAGCGGGATTTTAGGTACGCAGTATTTT.

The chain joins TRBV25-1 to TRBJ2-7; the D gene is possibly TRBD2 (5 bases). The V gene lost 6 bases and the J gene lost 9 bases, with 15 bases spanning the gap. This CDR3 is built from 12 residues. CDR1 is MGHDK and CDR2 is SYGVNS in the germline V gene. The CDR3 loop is CASSVSAVLQYF. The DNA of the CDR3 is TGTGCCAGCAGCGTTAGCGCGGTCCTGCAGTACTTC.

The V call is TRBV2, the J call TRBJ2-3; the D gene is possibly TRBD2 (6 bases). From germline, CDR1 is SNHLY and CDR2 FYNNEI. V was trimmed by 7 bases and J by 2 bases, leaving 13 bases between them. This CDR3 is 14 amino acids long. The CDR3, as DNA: TGTGCCAGCATGTTCCGGGGGACCACAGATACGCAGTATTTT. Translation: CASMFRGTTDTQYF.

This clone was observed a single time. CDR3 nucleotides: TGTGCCAGCAGTTCACGTACCTCTGGACTAGCGGGAGGCACTGGGGCCAACGTCCTGACTTTC. This gives the protein CASSSRTSGLAGGTGANVLTF. The rearrangement joins TRBV27 to TRBJ2-6; 14 bases match TRBD2. This CDR3 is built from 21 residues. V lost 4 bases to trimming and J lost 2 bases; unmatched junction nucleotides: 13. The V gene's germline CDR1 is MNHEY and CDR2 SMNVEV (reference sequence).